Below, one T cell receptor beta chain is given with its context. Germline CDR1 reads LGHNA; CDR2 reads YNFKEQ. V gave up 0 bases and J gave up 0 bases, with 8 bases separating them. The CDR3 spans 16 residues. This sample was included in a study of cytotoxic CD8 clonotypes in ibrutinib-treated CLL. The protocol was immunoSEQ multiplex PCR, while the TCRdb copy is restricted to in-frame clones and leaves out a portion. The sample consists of some 200,000 clones, more than 75% of them appearing once. This TCR was sampled from a human donor with chronic lymphocytic leukemia. The J gene is TRBJ2-2, the V gene TRBV4-2, with D hard to call. Sequenced material: PBMCs, taken after 12 months of ibrutinib treatment. CDR3: CASSQDPHANTGELFF. CDR3 nucleotide sequence: TGTGCCAGCAGCCAAGATCCACATGCGAACACCGGGGAGCTGTTTTTT.